The following is a T cell receptor (beta chain) sequence with its context. Its cognate antigen is unknown. Libraries were prepared by immunoSEQ multiplex PCR; TCRdb keeps only in-frame clonotypes and omits some of them. The sample has about 120,000 clones; approximately 92% are singletons. The CDR3 has 16 amino acids. J gave up 2 bases and V 6 bases, and 7 bases lay outside the gene matches. Germline V gene sequence: CDR1 LNHDA, CDR2 SQIVND (reference sequence). The data belong to a study of graft-versus-host responses after intestinal transplantation. This specimen consisted of unstimulated CD4+ T cells sorted from spleen or lymph node cells, obtained before intestinal transplant. This clonotype was sampled from a human donor who received an intestinal transplant. V usage is TRBV19 and J usage is TRBJ2-3; 11 positions match TRBD2. CDR3 in DNA: TGTGCCAGTAGCCCCCGACTAGCGGGAAACACAGATACGCAGTATTTT. It codes for CASSPRLAGNTDTQYF.